This T cell receptor (beta chain) comes out of a study of T-cell reconstitution after alpha-beta-depleted transplantation in children (dated by TCRdb to 2016 to 2017). For the study in its entirety: The study quantitatively tracked T-cell immune reconstitution after TCRalphabeta/CD19-depleted allogeneic hematopoietic cell transplantation in children using TCR repertoire profiling.

Here is what the overall study found, with its caveats: Over the following months the frequencies of hyperexpanded clones went down, and after one year T-cell counts and TCRbeta diversity were mostly credited to newly produced T cells. Apparently early alphabetaT-cell count recovery about two months after transplant reportedly relied on only several hundred rapidly expanded clones derived from non-depleted graft cells. In some patients, the high TCRbeta diversity seen at day 60 was put down to recipient T cells and intrathymic progenitors that had survived conditioning.

Libraries came from PCR. Sequencer: Illumina HiSeq 2500. TCR libraries were prepared with molecular barcoding, using unique molecular identifiers to normalize TCRbeta repertoire quantification. Clones were called with MiXCR by TCRdb after fastp trimmed the public reads at Q25, and only in-frame beta chains were retained. Rows with one shared CDR3 protein collapse into an entry with the most common genes and DNA. The sample data list about 600,000 distinct CDR3 sequences, and 23% of these were observed just once. The ten biggest clones cover 13% to 15% of the sample. The CDR3 covers 14 residues, taking in both the cysteine and the phenylalanine. The read is trimmed to its CDR3 DNA, 42 bases read in frame from base 1. V is reduced by 11 bases and J by 0 bases, leaving a spacing of 14 bases between them. Taken with the paper, the label for treatment or condition translates to: allogeneic hematopoietic cell transplantation with graft depleted of TCRalphabeta T cells and CD19 B cells. The children who served as transplant recipients had been given grafts of TCRalphabeta/CD19-depleted allogeneic hematopoietic cells.

In this sample, this clonotype turned up many times. Its antigen is currently not known. No base-level quality is on record; no much larger clone is a single base apart. This specimen was PBMCs, mostly from graft donor cells, taken 360 days after TCRalphabeta/CD19-depleted stem cell transplant. The receptor's source is a boy younger than two who had a stem cell transplant for acute myeloid leukemia, so the T cells may come from the graft donor. This receptor chain uses TRBV12-3 or TRBV12-4 and TRBJ2-1; tentative D gene TRBD2, with 5 bases matching. The base sequence is TGTGCCGTCCCCGGGGAGAGCTCCTACAATGAGCAGTTCTTC. Translated, this is CAVPGESSYNEQFF.